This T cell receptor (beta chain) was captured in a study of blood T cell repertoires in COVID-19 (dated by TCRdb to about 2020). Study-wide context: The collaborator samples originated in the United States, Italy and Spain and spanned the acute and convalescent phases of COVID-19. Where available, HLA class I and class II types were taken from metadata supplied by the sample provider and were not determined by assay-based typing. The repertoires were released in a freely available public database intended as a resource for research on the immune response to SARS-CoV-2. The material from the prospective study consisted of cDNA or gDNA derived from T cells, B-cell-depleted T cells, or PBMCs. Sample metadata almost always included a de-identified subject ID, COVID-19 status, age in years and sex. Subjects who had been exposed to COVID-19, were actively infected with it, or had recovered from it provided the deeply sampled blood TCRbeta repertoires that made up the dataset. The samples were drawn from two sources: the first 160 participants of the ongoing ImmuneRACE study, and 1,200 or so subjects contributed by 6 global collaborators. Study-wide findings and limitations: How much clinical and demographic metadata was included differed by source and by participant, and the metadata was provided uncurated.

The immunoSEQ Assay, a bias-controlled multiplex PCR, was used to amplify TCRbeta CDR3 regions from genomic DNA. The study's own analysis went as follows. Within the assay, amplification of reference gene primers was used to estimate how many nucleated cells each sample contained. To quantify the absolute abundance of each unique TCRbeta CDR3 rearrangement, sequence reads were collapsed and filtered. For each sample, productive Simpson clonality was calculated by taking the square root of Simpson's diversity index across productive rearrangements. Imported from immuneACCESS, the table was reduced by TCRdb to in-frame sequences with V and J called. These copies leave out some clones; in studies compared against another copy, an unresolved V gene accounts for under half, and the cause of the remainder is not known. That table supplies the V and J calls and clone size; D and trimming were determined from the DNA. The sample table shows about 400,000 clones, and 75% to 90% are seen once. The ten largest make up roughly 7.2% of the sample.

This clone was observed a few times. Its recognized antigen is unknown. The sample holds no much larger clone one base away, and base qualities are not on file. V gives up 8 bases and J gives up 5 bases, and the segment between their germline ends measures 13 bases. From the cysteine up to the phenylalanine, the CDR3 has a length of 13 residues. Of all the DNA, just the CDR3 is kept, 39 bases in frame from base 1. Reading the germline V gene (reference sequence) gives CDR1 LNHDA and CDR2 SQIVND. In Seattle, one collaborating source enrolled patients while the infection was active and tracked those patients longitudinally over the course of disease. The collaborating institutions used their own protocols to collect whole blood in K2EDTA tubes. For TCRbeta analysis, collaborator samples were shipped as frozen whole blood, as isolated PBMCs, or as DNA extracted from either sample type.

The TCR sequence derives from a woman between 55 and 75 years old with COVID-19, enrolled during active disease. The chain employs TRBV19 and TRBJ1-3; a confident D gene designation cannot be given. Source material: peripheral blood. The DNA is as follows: TGTGCCAGTCGAGGGCAACCGAGAAACACCATATATTTT. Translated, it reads CASRGQPRNTIYF. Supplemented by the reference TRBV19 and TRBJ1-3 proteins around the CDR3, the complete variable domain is DGGITQSPKYLFRKEGQNVTLSCEQNLNHDAMYWYRQDPGQGLRLIYYSQIVNDFQKGDIAEGYSVSREKKESFPLTVTSAQKNPTAFYLCASRGQPRNTIYFGEGSWLTVV.